This TCR beta chain originates from a study of shared clonotypes between healthy human individuals. Whole-study results and caveats: Sampling included only blood; tissue repertoires likely differ.

The assay was run at deep level. This table comes from immunoSEQ multiplex PCR, and its TCRdb copy is limited to in-frame clones, with some not included. The table shows 400,000 or so clones, with around 96% occurring only once. As concerns this clone: Its antigen is currently unknown.

Germline CDR1 is SGHRS and CDR2 is YFSETQ. This CDR3 contains 14 residues. Trimming stripped 4 bases from V and 1 base from J, with 11 bases between. The sequence was obtained from a man between 25 and 39 years old in good health. The rearrangement joins TRBV5-1 to TRBJ1-2; a possible D gene is TRBD1 (6 bases). Sequencing was done on a sample of memory CD8+ T cells sorted from blood. Described subset: CD45RO+ cells pooled with CCR7-negative TemRA cells. CDR3 nucleotide sequence: TGCGCCAGCAGCCCGGCCAGGGGTAACTATGGCTACACCTTC. Translation gives CASSPARGNYGYTF. Based on the CDR3 plus reference TRBV5-1 and TRBJ1-2, the full variable domain is KAGVTQTPRYLIKTRGQQVTLSCSPISGHRSVSWYQQTPGQGLQFLFEYFSETQRNKGNFPGRFSGRQFSNSRSEMNVSTLELGDSALYLCASSPARGNYGYTFGSGTRLTVV.